This passage covers 9 T cell receptor beta chains from one sample sequenced in a study of control samples from healthy donors and cancer patients. The protocol was immunoSEQ multiplex PCR, while the TCRdb copy is restricted to in-frame clones and leaves out a portion. The table has more than 95,000 clones, approximately 95% seen once. Sequencing used blood. The source of these receptors is a young man in good health.

This chain uses TRBV7-9 with TRBJ1-2; D is undetermined. There are 12 residues in the CDR3. The V gene lost 2 bases and the J gene lost 3 bases, with 4 bases spanning the gap. Per germline, CDR1 SEHNR and CDR2 FQNEAQ (reference sequence). The CDR3 reads CASSLMDYGYTF. In DNA, the CDR3 is TGTGCCAGCAGCTTAATGGACTATGGCTACACCTTC.

The rearrangement joins TRBV11-2 to TRBJ2-1; TRBD2 is a possible D gene (6 bases). The CDR3 is 14 residues long. V was shortened by 8 bases and J by 3 bases, with 14 bases between the two germline ends. Germline assignment: CDR1 SGHAT and CDR2 FQNNGV. CDR3: CASERRELYNEQFF. For the CDR3, the DNA is TGTGCCAGCGAGAGACGGGAGCTCTACAATGAGCAGTTCTTC.

The chain links TRBV9 to TRBJ2-1; 10 bases match TRBD2. With V trimmed by 4 bases and J by 10 bases, 23 bases remained unmatched. CDR1 and CDR2 (germline): SGDLS, YYNGEE. This CDR3 has 19 amino acids. This CDR3 is CASSSGDATSGSRGEEQFF. Here the CDR3 DNA reads TGTGCCAGCAGCTCCGGGGACGCGACTAGCGGGTCGCGAGGGGAAGAGCAGTTCTTC.

CDR3 loop: CASSEAGLLKETQYF. As DNA, the CDR3 is TGTGCCAGCAGTGAAGCGGGACTCCTTAAAGAGACCCAGTACTTC. J is TRBJ2-5 and V is TRBV6-1; D possibly corresponds to TRBD2 (6 bases). V was pared by 0 bases and J by 3 bases, with 11 bases between. This CDR3 region has 15 residues. From germline, CDR1 is MNHNS and CDR2 SASEGT.

This clone was counted once. The chain carries TRBV5-4 and TRBJ1-2, with D tentatively TRBD1 (5 bases). Trimming took off 3 bases at V and 8 bases at J, with 14 bases between the two ends. The CDR3 loop spans 13 amino acids. The germline V gene encodes CDR1 SGHNT and CDR2 YYREEE (reference sequence). CDR3 protein: CASSSQGGRGYTF. The DNA for the CDR3 is TGTGCCAGCAGCTCTCAGGGAGGAAGGGGCTACACCTTC.

The chain is built from TRBV6-1 and TRBJ2-5, with a tentative D call TRBD1 (6 bases). Germline assignment: CDR1 MNHNS and CDR2 SASEGT. The V gene lost 4 bases and the J gene lost 5 bases, with 23 bases spanning the gap. The CDR3 sequence is 17 residues long. CDR3 loop: CASSGTLRTAPGETQYF. The DNA for the CDR3 is TGTGCCAGCAGTGGGACACTACGGACAGCCCCGGGGGAGACCCAGTACTTC.

CDR3 DNA sequence: TGTGCCAGCAGCGTAGTTTCGGGCAGGCCGAGAAACACTGAAGCTTTCTTT. Translation gives CASSVVSGRPRNTEAFF. The chain couples TRBV9 to TRBJ1-1; D call uncertain. V was cut by 0 bases and J by 2 bases, with 17 bases left in between. Germline V gene data show CDR1 as SGDLS and CDR2 as YYNGEE. This CDR3 comprises 17 residues.

The chain couples TRBV14 to TRBJ2-1; 7 bases align to TRBD2. The CDR3 is 16 amino acids. J lost 3 bases, V lost 2 bases, and 7 bases had no gene match. Germline CDR1 is SGHDN and CDR2 is FVKESK. This chain's CDR3 is CASSQLGEGNYNEQFF. The CDR3 DNA reads as TGTGCCAGCAGCCAATTGGGGGAGGGAAACTACAATGAGCAGTTCTTC.

The rearrangement links TRBV11-2 to TRBJ2-1; 7 bases fit TRBD2. Per germline, CDR1 SGHAT and CDR2 FQNNGV. V trimming: 0 bases; J trimming: 1 base; junction bases outside the gene matches: 9. This CDR3 is 18 amino acids long. CDR3 in DNA: TGTGCCAGCAGCTTAGACTGGGAGGGTCGGCCATCCTACAATGAGCAGTTCTTC. It translates to CASSLDWEGRPSYNEQFF.